These 18 T cell receptor beta chains were all obtained from the same sample, sequenced in a study of blood T cell repertoires in COVID-19. Clones were sequenced by immunoSEQ multiplex PCR, and TCRdb holds only the in-frame ones, with some missing. Counted here are roughly 200,000 clones, about 91% occurring once; the ten biggest clones make up around 1.5%. The sequencing sample was made of peripheral blood. The receptors were gathered from a man in his late teens or twenties with active or convalescent COVID-19.

The rearrangement joins TRBV12-3 or TRBV12-4 to TRBJ2-7; D unresolved. With 6 bases removed from V and 3 bases from J, the gap between germline ends came to 6 bases. The CDR3 sequence is 11 residues long. The CDR3 nucleotides read TGTGCCAGCAGGTCCTACTACGAGCAGTACTTC. It codes for CASRSYYEQYF.

The chain joins TRBV11-2 to TRBJ1-1; 8 bases match TRBD1. This CDR3 has 17 residues. Losses at the gene ends were 0 bases for V and 7 bases for J; bases not matched to a gene: 13. The germline CDR1 and CDR2 sequences are SGHAT and FQNNGV. This CDR3 is CASSLEVWIPQGGEAFF. CDR3 bases: TGTGCCAGCAGCTTAGAAGTATGGATTCCACAGGGGGGTGAAGCTTTCTTT.

The chain has TRBV6-6 and TRBJ2-3, with 12 bases identical to TRBD2. The length of the CDR3 is 16 residues. V gave up 6 bases and J gave up 3 bases; unmatched junction bases: 7. CDR1 is MNHNY and CDR2 is SVGAGI in the germline V gene (reference sequence). The CDR3 bases are TGTGCCAGCAGACCGCTAGCGGGAGGGTATACAGATACGCAGTATTTT. Encoded protein: CASRPLAGGYTDTQYF.

The chain has TRBV28 and TRBJ2-7; 8 bases fit TRBD1. This CDR3 region has 14 residues. Germline V lookup: CDR1 MDHEN, CDR2 SYDVKM. V trimming: 7 bases; J trimming: 5 bases; junction bases outside the gene matches: 10. The CDR3 region is CASKSQTGENEQYF. The CDR3 DNA reads as TGTGCCAGCAAATCGCAGACAGGGGAGAACGAGCAGTACTTC.

The chain has TRBV18 and TRBJ1-1; D remains unclear. Per germline, CDR1 KGHSH and CDR2 LQKENI. The length of the CDR3 is 14 residues. V was cut by 3 bases and J by 6 bases, with 14 bases left in between. In nucleotides, the CDR3 is TGTGCCAGCTCACCTGACTTAACGTGGGCTGAAGCTTTCTTT. It encodes CASSPDLTWAEAFF.

This clone was detected only once. The genes are TRBV4-2 and TRBJ2-3; 9 nucleotides line up with TRBD2. The germline CDR1 and CDR2 sequences are LGHNA and YNFKEQ. V lost 3 bases, J lost 0 bases, and 7 bases stayed unmatched. CDR3 size: 17 residues. The CDR3 loop is CASSHPGLAHSTDTQYF. CDR3 nucleotide sequence: TGTGCCAGCAGCCACCCCGGACTAGCGCATAGCACAGATACGCAGTATTTT.

This chain uses TRBV9 with TRBJ1-1; no reliable D call. The CDR3 covers 12 residues. The germline V gene encodes CDR1 SGDLS and CDR2 YYNGEE. V lost 7 bases to trimming and J lost 7 bases, with 14 bases between them. The CDR3 region has the DNA TGTGCCAGCGACTCCGGCGTGGGTGAAGCTTTCTTT. Protein sequence: CASDSGVGEAFF.

The chain has TRBV6-5 and TRBJ2-7, with a possible D match to TRBD1 (5 bases). The CDR3 consists of 14 residues. Germline loops: CDR1 MNHEY, CDR2 SVGAGI. V lost 0 bases, J lost 4 bases, and 10 bases lay in between. CDR3 loop: CASSYSSGFYEQYF. Here the CDR3 DNA reads TGTGCCAGCAGTTACTCGTCAGGGTTTTACGAGCAGTACTTC.

This clone was detected once. The V call is TRBV5-6, the J call TRBJ2-3; the match to TRBD1 covers 7 bases. The V gene end was trimmed by 1 base and the J gene end by 2 bases; junction bases not matched to a gene: 1. The CDR3 is made up of 14 amino acids. CDR1 SGHDT and CDR2 YYEEEE come from the germline V gene. The CDR3 nucleotides are TGTGCCAGCAGCTTGACAGGGGACACAGATACGCAGTATTTT. This translates into CASSLTGDTDTQYF.

The chain combines TRBV4-3 with TRBJ1-5, with a possible D match to TRBD1 (6 bases). Germline assignment: CDR1 LGHNA and CDR2 YSLEER. The CDR3 extends over 17 amino acids. V lost 0 bases and J 5 bases, leaving 17 bases between the germline ends. The CDR3 region has the DNA TGCGCCAGCAGCCAAGACGTATGGGGGGGCGCGGATCAGCCCCAGCATTTT. It specifies CASSQDVWGGADQPQHF.

The V gene is TRBV7-2, the J gene TRBJ1-2; D uncertain. Germline V lookup: CDR1 SGHTA, CDR2 FQGNSA. The V and J ends lost 4 bases and 5 bases respectively, with 5 bases between them. The CDR3 has 11 residues. The CDR3 reads CASSSQYGYTF. The CDR3 DNA is TGTGCCAGCAGCTCTCAGTATGGCTACACCTTC.

V usage is TRBV9 and J usage is TRBJ2-2; D gene unclear. The germline V gene encodes CDR1 SGDLS and CDR2 YYNGEE. Trimming stripped 0 bases from V and 4 bases from J, with 13 bases between. The CDR3 has 16 residues. CDR3 loop: CASSVGASSVTGELFF. The CDR3 bases are TGTGCCAGCAGCGTAGGAGCCTCGAGCGTCACCGGGGAGCTGTTTTTT.

The V and J genes are TRBV6-4 and TRBJ2-1; 7 bases line up with TRBD1. The CDR3 contains 16 residues. Germline CDR1 MRHNA, CDR2 SNTAGT. The trim removed 6 bases at V and 0 bases at J, leaving 8 bases unmatched. CDR3 nucleotides: TGTGCCAGCAGCTCGACGGGACAGTTCTCCTACAATGAGCAGTTCTTC. It encodes CASSSTGQFSYNEQFF.

The rearrangement joins TRBV24-1 to TRBJ1-3, with a tentative D call TRBD1 (6 bases). The CDR3 extends over 14 amino acids. Trimming took 4 bases from V and 2 from J, leaving 8 bases between them. Germline V gene data show CDR1 as KGHDR and CDR2 as SFDVKD. The CDR3 loop is CATSDPGAGNTIYF. CDR3 in DNA: TGTGCCACCAGTGACCCAGGGGCTGGAAACACCATATATTTT.

The V call is TRBV9, the J call TRBJ2-2; no clear D gene. The CDR3 consists of 15 residues. With 0 bases removed from V and 2 bases from J, the gap between germline ends came to 8 bases. Germline-derived CDR1 and CDR2 are SGDLS and YYNGEE. CDR3 residues: CASSVAGLNTGELFF. The DNA of the CDR3 is TGTGCCAGCAGCGTAGCTGGGCTTAACACCGGGGAGCTGTTTTTT.

The chain combines TRBV10-2 with TRBJ1-3, with D maybe TRBD1 (5 bases). Germline V gives CDR1 WSHSY, CDR2 SAAADI. This CDR3 is 15 amino acids long. The V end was cut by 7 bases, the J end by 4 bases, with 17 bases between. The CDR3 protein is CASKAQGGAGNTIYF. Written as DNA, the CDR3 is TGCGCCAGCAAAGCCCAGGGTGGCGCCGGAAACACCATATATTTT.

The rearrangement uses TRBV28 and TRBJ1-3, with D unclear. The CDR3 contains 12 residues. V was trimmed by 2 bases and J by 14 bases, leaving 13 bases between them. Germline values: CDR1 MDHEN, CDR2 SYDVKM. CDR3 loop: CASSLERPLLYF. For the CDR3, the DNA is TGTGCCAGCAGTTTAGAGCGCCCCCTGTTATATTTT.

The table lists this clone with a count of one. The rearrangement joins TRBV6-5 to TRBJ1-1; D is possibly TRBD1 (6 bases). The CDR3 consists of 14 residues. Germline lookup yields CDR1 MNHEY and CDR2 SVGAGI. V was pared by 0 bases and J by 5 bases, with 10 bases between. CDR3 sequence (DNA): TGTGCCAGCAGTTACTCGACAGGCCGGACTGAAGCTTTCTTT. This gives the protein CASSYSTGRTEAFF.